Each of the 5 T cell receptor beta chains below was sequenced from the same sample in a study of cytomegalovirus exposure and HLA in healthy donors. PCR involved 60 Vbeta and 13 Jbeta primers. Using immunoSEQ multiplex PCR, the repertoire was profiled, and TCRdb retains in-frame clones only, with some absent. The data show 30,000 to 40,000 clones, around 70% seen once. Sequencing was carried out using PBMCs. The receptors were gathered from a man aged 35 to 55 in good health and CMV-seropositive.

The chain carries TRBV27 and TRBJ1-2; tentative D call: TRBD1 (5 bases). V was clipped by 6 bases and J by 7 bases, with 12 bases between them. This CDR3 region has 12 residues. Germline-derived CDR1 and CDR2 are MNHEY and SMNVEV (reference sequence). The CDR3 region has the DNA TGTGCCAGCAGGACGGGGGATCTTGGCTACACCTTC. It encodes CASRTGDLGYTF.

The chain employs TRBV5-1 and TRBJ1-4; no reliable D call. V lost 1 base to trimming and J lost 8 bases, with 18 bases between them. Germline values: CDR1 SGHRS, CDR2 YFSETQ. This CDR3 contains 16 residues. The CDR3 reads CASSLLVVGNGEKLFF. In nucleotides, the CDR3 is TGCGCCAGCAGCTTGTTGGTCGTTGGCAACGGGGAAAAACTGTTTTTT.

The CDR3 DNA sequence: TGTGCCTGGAGCGCCGGGACAGCCTCCAATGAGCAGTTCTTC. Protein sequence: CAWSAGTASNEQFF. The chain couples TRBV30 to TRBJ2-1; TRBD1 agrees at 7 bases. This CDR3 is built from 14 residues. V lost 3 bases and J lost 6; bases outside the gene matches: 8. Germline assignment: CDR1 GTSNPN and CDR2 SVGIG (reference sequence).

This clone was found a few times. V usage is TRBV29-1 and J usage is TRBJ1-1; weak D call: TRBD1 (6 bases). CDR1 is SQVTM and CDR2 is ANQGSEA in the germline V gene. Trimming removed 3 bases from V and 0 bases from J, with 17 bases in between. This CDR3 contains 16 residues. This CDR3 reads CSVERGNRAVNTEAFF. CDR3 nucleotide sequence: TGCAGCGTTGAGAGGGGGAACAGGGCCGTGAACACTGAAGCTTTCTTT.

The chain couples TRBV2 to TRBJ1-5; 7 nucleotides match TRBD1. Trimming removed 6 bases from V and 6 bases from J; junction bases left unmatched: 5. This CDR3 is 13 amino acids long. CDR1 is SNHLY, CDR2 FYNNEI, per germline. The CDR3 is CASSPQGGQPQHF. DNA for the CDR3: TGTGCCAGCAGCCCCCAGGGGGGTCAGCCCCAGCATTTT.